What follows is one TCR beta chain and its context. Its matching antigen is unknown. TCRdb re-called the RT-PCR reads with MiXCR, one entry per CDR3 protein. The sample carries about 520,000 distinct CDR3 sequences, 11% recorded once. This sample was taken from a study of response to subunit inactivated influenza vaccine. The study, taken as a whole, reports: The authors suggested that few new T cells are recruited per seasonal influenza vaccination.

The CDR3 spans 14 residues. Germline V CDR1 and CDR2: SGHAT, FQNNGV. The V and J ends lost 1 base and 5 bases, in that order; junction bases with no gene match: 4. Here the sequenced sample was PBMCs from blood, taken roughly 45 days after vaccination. V and J are TRBV11-2 and TRBJ2-5; 7 nucleotides line up with TRBD1. This clonotype was sampled from a man aged 50-59 years who received an inactivated influenza vaccine. CDR3 region: CASSLATQGETQYF. The DNA for the CDR3 is TGTGCCAGCAGCTTAGCGACACAGGGGGAGACCCAGTACTTC. Looking up the rest from reference TRBV11-2 and TRBJ2-5 gives the full variable domain: EAGVAQSPRYKIIEKRQSVAFWCNPISGHATLYWYQQILGQGPKLLIQFQNNGVVDDSQLPKDRFSAERLKGVDSTLKIQPAKLEDSAVYLCASSLATQGETQYFGPGTRLLVL.